One and the same sample provided the 18 T cell receptor beta chains below, sequenced in a study of T cell repertoires in cytomegalovirus infection. In TCRdb, the reads were re-called with MiXCR into one record per CDR3 protein. The sample shows under 250,000 distinct CDR3 sequences, roughly 12% of them seen only once. Sequencing used PBMCs. All receptors derive from a human donor in good health (CMV status not recorded). Some clones in this sample may be carry-over from other donors' samples.

This clonotype has at least ten counts. The CDR3 bases are TGTGCCAGCAGCTTAGGCGCGGAAGCTAACTATGGCTACACCTTC. This sequence encodes CASSLGAEANYGYTF. The chain employs TRBV7-2 and TRBJ1-2, with unresolved D. From germline, CDR1 is SGHTA and CDR2 FQGNSA. Between the trimmed V and J ends, which lost 1 base and 0 bases, there was a span of 9 bases. The CDR3 is 15 residues long.

The rearrangement links TRBV10-3 to TRBJ2-7, with D perhaps matching TRBD2 (6 bases). The V and J ends lost 3 bases and 2 bases respectively, with 11 bases between them. There are 14 residues in the CDR3. The germline gives CDR1 ENHRY, CDR2 SYGVKD. Here the CDR3 DNA reads TGTGCCATCAGTGATCCGCGGGAACCCTACGAGCAGTACTTC. Protein: CAISDPREPYEQYF.

Only a few counts were recorded for this clonotype. The genes are TRBV7-9 and TRBJ2-2, with D possibly being TRBD1 (6 bases). Trimming cost V 0 bases and J 6 bases, with 17 bases left between them. The germline V gene has CDR1 SEHNR and CDR2 FQNEAQ (reference sequence). This CDR3 contains 17 residues. CDR3 residues: CASSLATGPEAAGELFF. The CDR3 DNA reads TGTGCCAGCAGCTTAGCGACAGGCCCCGAGGCTGCCGGGGAGCTGTTTTTT.

This clonotype was seen ten or more times. V usage is TRBV7-2 and J usage is TRBJ1-5; possible D gene TRBD1, 5 bases. The V gene lost 2 bases and the J gene lost 2 bases, with 10 bases spanning the gap. This CDR3 spans 15 amino acids. From germline, CDR1 is SGHTA and CDR2 FQGNSA. The CDR3: CASSLFQGGNQPQHF. CDR3 DNA: TGTGCCAGCAGCTTATTCCAGGGAGGCAATCAGCCCCAGCATTTT.

In its sample, this clonotype was seen a few times. This chain connects TRBV12-3 or TRBV12-4 to TRBJ2-7; D gene uncertain. V gave up 5 bases and J gave up 0 bases, with 11 bases separating them. The CDR3 sequence is 14 residues long. CDR3 sequence reads: CASSPPLSSYEQYF. For the CDR3, the DNA is TGTGCCAGCAGTCCCCCACTTAGCTCCTACGAGCAGTACTTC.

Many counts were recorded for this clonotype. This chain links TRBV12-3 or TRBV12-4 with TRBJ1-1; 9 bases align to TRBD1. With 6 bases clipped from V and 5 bases from J, the junction kept 10 bases outside the gene matches. The CDR3 spans 15 residues. The CDR3 DNA follows: TGTGCCAGCAGGCGGCTGGGACAGGGACAAACTGAAGCTTTCTTT. Translating it yields CASRRLGQGQTEAFF.

V gene TRBV5-1 combines with J gene TRBJ2-1, with 7 bases aligning to TRBD2. The CDR3 spans 17 residues. V lost 0 bases and J lost 5; bases outside the gene matches: 11. Germline loops: CDR1 SGHRS, CDR2 YFSETQ. The CDR3 sequence: CASSLEVGAGDNNEQFF. In DNA, the CDR3 is TGCGCCAGCAGCTTGGAGGTCGGGGCGGGGGATAACAATGAGCAGTTCTTC.

In this sample, this clonotype turned up a few times. Here the CDR3 reads CASSLGGEHNEQFF. CDR3 sequence (DNA): TGCGCCAGCAGCTTGGGGGGTGAGCACAATGAGCAGTTCTTC. The chain has TRBV5-1 and TRBJ2-1; unclear D gene. CDR1 and CDR2 (germline): SGHRS, YFSETQ. This CDR3 has 14 amino acids. With 0 bases removed from V and 5 bases from J, the gap between germline ends came to 9 bases.

This clonotype was counted a few times. This chain joins TRBV20-1 and TRBJ2-3; 9 bases align to TRBD2. The V gene end was trimmed by 5 bases and the J gene end by 1 base; junction bases not matched to a gene: 4. The CDR3 totals 14 residues. Germline assignment: CDR1 DFQATT and CDR2 SNEGSKA (reference sequence). The CDR3 nucleotides read TGCAGTGCTCAGCGGGGGGACCGCACAGATACGCAGTATTTT. Its translation: CSAQRGDRTDTQYF.

The chain links TRBV4-2 to TRBJ2-7; the D gene is possibly TRBD1 (5 bases). The germline V and J ends were trimmed by 0 bases and 4 bases, with 10 bases remaining between them. This CDR3 has 14 residues. CDR1 LGHNA and CDR2 YNFKEQ come from the germline V gene. CDR3 DNA: TGTGCCAGCAGCCAAGATACCCAGGGATACGAGCAGTACTTC. Its protein is CASSQDTQGYEQYF.

This clonotype came up many times. V usage is TRBV7-2 and J usage is TRBJ2-2; D perhaps matches TRBD2 (5 bases). Deletions cut 2 bases from V and 7 bases from J, with 11 bases between. The CDR3 has 14 amino acids. Per germline, CDR1 SGHTA and CDR2 FQGNSA. The chain's CDR3 is CASSLYGIDGELFF. The CDR3 DNA is TGTGCCAGCAGCTTATACGGGATTGACGGGGAGCTGTTTTTT.

For this clonotype: A much larger clone lies a single base off, so this may be a read error. The chain is built from TRBV6-1 and TRBJ1-3; D is uncertain. CDR3 length: 15 residues. Per the germline V gene, CDR1 is MNHNS and CDR2 is SASEGT. V was pared by 8 bases and J by 3 bases, with 17 bases between. CDR3 sequence: CASRPVREDGNTIYF. The CDR3 DNA follows: TGTGCCAGCCGGCCGGTCCGTGAGGATGGAAACACCATATATTTT.

This clonotype was recorded many times. As DNA, the CDR3 is TGTGCCAGCAGGGGACTGACAGGGGGCGGCTACACCTTC. This codes for CASRGLTGGGYTF. The V gene is TRBV2, the J gene TRBJ1-2, with TRBD1 matching 10 bases. The CDR3 consists of 13 residues. V was clipped by 6 bases and J by 8 bases; unmatched bases: 6. CDR1 is SNHLY and CDR2 is FYNNEI in the germline V gene.

This clonotype has at least ten counts. This sequence joins TRBV6-2 or TRBV6-3 and TRBJ2-7; D tentatively reads TRBD1 or TRBD2 (5 bases each). Germline CDR1 is MNHEY and CDR2 is SVGEGT. Between the trimmed V and J ends, which lost 7 bases and 7 bases, there was a span of 23 bases. This CDR3 region has 15 residues. CDR3 coding DNA: TGTGCCAGCACCGACTCACCGGGACCGAATGAAGAGCAGTACTTC. It is translated as CASTDSPGPNEEQYF.

The genes are TRBV19 and TRBJ1-5; D is undetermined. V shed 3 bases and J shed 11 bases, with 14 bases lying between them. The CDR3 has 13 residues. Per germline, CDR1 LNHDA and CDR2 SQIVND (reference sequence). The DNA for the CDR3 is TGTGCCAGTAGTATTGATACGAGCTCGGCCCAGCATTTT. Its protein product is CASSIDTSSAQHF. The full variable domain, with the rest looked up from reference TRBV19 and TRBJ1-5, is DGGITQSPKYLFRKEGQNVTLSCEQNLNHDAMYWYRQDPGQGLRLIYYSQIVNDFQKGDIAEGYSVSREKKESFPLTVTSAQKNPTAFYLCASSIDTSSAQHFGDGTRLSIL.

This clonotype was counted a few times. V gene TRBV5-6 combines with J gene TRBJ1-2; D is unresolved. The CDR3 totals 13 residues. The germline CDR1 and CDR2 sequences are SGHDT and YYEEEE. V lost 4 bases, J lost 3 bases, and 10 bases lay in between. The CDR3 coding sequence is TGTGCCAGCAGCCCGGCCGCGGACTATGGCTACACCTTC. Its protein is CASSPAADYGYTF.

This clonotype was seen ten or more times. The V and J genes are TRBV7-2 and TRBJ2-5; no clear D gene. V was cut by 5 bases and J by 5 bases, with 6 bases left in between. Germline CDR1 is SGHTA and CDR2 is FQGNSA. The CDR3 totals 11 residues. The CDR3 here is CASSRRETQYF. In DNA, the CDR3 is TGTGCCAGCAGCCGAAGGGAGACCCAGTACTTC.

This clonotype was seen at least ten times. The chain combines TRBV7-7 with TRBJ2-5, with 11 bases aligning to TRBD1. Germline lookup yields CDR1 SSHAT and CDR2 FNYEAQ (reference sequence). The CDR3 covers 14 residues. Trimming cost V 4 bases and J 5 bases; bases outside gene matches: 3. In DNA, the CDR3 is TGTGCCAGCAGCTCGGACAGGGGGCTTGAGACCCAGTACTTC. This translates into CASSSDRGLETQYF.